This entry lists 28 T cell receptor beta chains sequenced from one sample in a study of siplizumab effects on memory and regulatory T cells. Sequencing used immunoSEQ multiplex PCR; TCRdb keeps in-frame clones, though not all of them. Among 100,000 or so clones listed, over 90% were seen once. Sequenced input: non-Treg CD4+ T cells sorted from blood. The receptors derive from a human donor in good health.

This chain connects TRBV5-4 to TRBJ2-7, with 7 bases that match TRBD2. The CDR3 spans 16 residues. The germline gives CDR1 SGHNT, CDR2 YYREEE (reference sequence). V dropped 5 bases and J dropped 5; count of bases not matched to a gene: 16. In nucleotides, the CDR3 is TGTGCCAGCAGGGGCCCCGAGCAGCGGGATGCTCACGAGCAGTACTTC. This codes for CASRGPEQRDAHEQYF.

The chain joins TRBV5-1 to TRBJ2-3; 7 nucleotides line up with TRBD2. CDR3 length: 16 amino acids. The J segment lost 0 bases and the V segment lost 3 bases, leaving 7 bases of the junction unmatched. Germline loops: CDR1 SGHRS, CDR2 YFSETQ. The CDR3 DNA reads TGCGCCAGCAGCTCTGGCGGGAGCCTTAGCACAGATACGCAGTATTTT. Its translation is CASSSGGSLSTDTQYF.

The rearrangement uses TRBV6-5 and TRBJ1-1; no reliable D call. CDR1 and CDR2 (germline): MNHEY, SVGAGI. The V end lost 6 bases, the J end lost 2 bases, and 10 bases lay between the germline ends. The CDR3 consists of 13 residues. CDR3 protein: CASSQDGNTEAFF. The CDR3 nucleotides are TGTGCCAGCAGCCAGGACGGTAACACTGAAGCTTTCTTT.

V usage is TRBV6-1 and J usage is TRBJ2-3, with D perhaps assigned TRBD1 or TRBD2 (6 bases each). V lost 8 bases, J lost 4 bases, and 19 bases lay in between. The CDR3 has 15 residues. CDR1 and CDR2 (germline): MNHNS, SASEGT. The CDR3 DNA follows: TGTGCCAGCGAAGGGGGTCAGGGAGGATCAGATACGCAGTATTTT. It encodes CASEGGQGGSDTQYF.

This clone occurred a few times. The chain links TRBV2 to TRBJ2-3, with 9 positions matching TRBD2. The CDR3 contains 14 residues. Germline V gives CDR1 SNHLY, CDR2 FYNNEI. Losses at the gene ends were 6 bases for V and 3 bases for J; bases not matched to a gene: 4. CDR3 residues: CASSLTSGTDTQYF. CDR3 sequence (DNA): TGTGCCAGCAGCCTGACTAGCGGTACAGATACGCAGTATTTT.

V gene TRBV6-6 combines with J gene TRBJ2-2, with 7 bases lining up with TRBD1. Looked up from germline, CDR1 is MNHNY and CDR2 is SVGAGI (reference sequence). V lost 10 bases, J lost 6 bases, and 5 bases stayed unmatched. The CDR3 contains 12 residues. CDR3 sequence reads: CATLQGSGELFF. CDR3 nucleotides: TGTGCCACATTACAGGGGTCCGGGGAGCTGTTTTTT.

The chain combines TRBV11-2 with TRBJ1-4, with 7 bases identical to TRBD1. The CDR3 consists of 15 residues. V trimming: 5 bases; J trimming: 7 bases; junction bases outside the gene matches: 10. Looked up from germline, CDR1 is SGHAT and CDR2 is FQNNGV. Here the CDR3 DNA reads TGTGCCAGCAGCACACCGACAGGGTCGTTTGAAAAACTGTTTTTT. Translating gives CASSTPTGSFEKLFF.

J is TRBJ2-5 and V is TRBV4-2; 7 bases map to TRBD2. V dropped 0 bases and J dropped 1; count of bases not matched to a gene: 2. CDR1 and CDR2 (germline): LGHNA, YNFKEQ. The CDR3 runs to 15 residues. Here the CDR3 reads CASSQESSGQETQYF. The CDR3 region has the DNA TGTGCCAGCAGCCAAGAATCTAGCGGCCAAGAGACCCAGTACTTC.

V is TRBV14 and J is TRBJ2-3; D not resolved. Germline CDR1 reads SGHDN; CDR2 reads FVKESK. Trimming removed 2 bases from V and 0 bases from J, with 9 bases in between. This CDR3 region has 15 residues. CDR3 DNA: TGTGCCAGCAGCCAACAGGCCATTAGCACAGATACGCAGTATTTT. This codes for CASSQQAISTDTQYF.

The J gene is TRBJ2-5, the V gene TRBV6-4, with D possibly being TRBD1 (6 bases). Looked up from germline, CDR1 is MRHNA and CDR2 is SNTAGT. The CDR3 totals 13 residues. Trimming removed 2 bases at V and 4 bases at J, with 8 bases between. CDR3 bases: TGTGCCAGCAGTGACCGAGGGGGAGAGACCCAGTACTTC. This gives the protein CASSDRGGETQYF.

V usage is TRBV5-8 and J usage is TRBJ2-7; 13 bases line up with TRBD2. V shed 4 bases, J shed 6 bases, and the junction held 7 bases outside the gene matches. CDR3 length: 15 residues. CDR1 and CDR2 (germline): SGHTS, YDEGEE. Written as DNA, the CDR3 is TGTGCCAGCAGCCAAAGGACTAGCGGGAGCTCCGAGCAGTACTTC. Its translation is CASSQRTSGSSEQYF.

The chain is built from TRBV5-6 and TRBJ1-6; D is undetermined. Trimming removed 0 bases at V and 9 bases at J, with 16 bases between. CDR3 length: 16 amino acids. Germline V gives CDR1 SGHDT, CDR2 YYEEEE. In nucleotides, the CDR3 is TGTGCCAGCAGCTTGGCTTTATTCGGGGTGGGTTCACCCCTCCACTTT. Its translation: CASSLALFGVGSPLHF. The entire variable domain, with the rest obtained from reference TRBV5-6 and TRBJ1-6, is as follows: DAGVTQSPTHLIKTRGQQVTLRCSPKSGHDTVSWYQQALGQGPQFIFQYYEEEERQRGNFPDRFSGHQFPNYSSELNVNALLLGDSALYLCASSLALFGVGSPLHFGNGTRLTVT.

This chain joins TRBV4-2 and TRBJ2-5, with TRBD1 matching over 10 bases. The germline gives CDR1 LGHNA, CDR2 YNFKEQ. CDR3 size: 16 residues. After removal of 0 bases from V and 2 bases from J, the junction contained 3 bases not matched to a gene. The DNA for the CDR3 is TGTGCCAGCAGCCAAGAAGACAGGGGGCCTCAAGAGACCCAGTACTTC. Encoded protein: CASSQEDRGPQETQYF.

V gene TRBV20-1 combines with J gene TRBJ2-1; D remains unclear. Trimming took off 3 bases at V and 6 bases at J, with 6 bases between the two ends. There are 11 residues in the CDR3. Germline CDR1 is DFQATT and CDR2 is SNEGSKA (reference sequence). This chain's CDR3 is CSASLRNEQFF. In DNA form, the CDR3 reads TGCAGTGCTAGTCTCCGCAATGAGCAGTTCTTC.

The chain joins TRBV6-1 to TRBJ2-7, with D hard to call. With 7 bases removed from V and 5 bases from J, the gap between germline ends came to 18 bases. This CDR3 has 14 residues. Per germline, CDR1 MNHNS and CDR2 SASEGT. CDR3 in amino acids: CASTTSLTSHEQYF. CDR3 nucleotide sequence: TGTGCCAGCACTACTTCCCTAACCAGCCACGAGCAGTACTTC.

This chain connects TRBV5-1 to TRBJ2-7, with 11 bases aligning to TRBD2. This CDR3 has 15 residues. Looked up from germline, CDR1 is SGHRS and CDR2 is YFSETQ. With V trimmed by 0 bases and J by 7 bases, 6 bases remained unmatched. The DNA for the CDR3 is TGCGCCAGCAGCTTGGAAGTAGCGGGAGGGCCTGAGCAGTACTTC. Translation gives CASSLEVAGGPEQYF.

The chain recombines TRBV18 with TRBJ2-7; 13 bases are a match to TRBD2. The junction had 1 base not matched to a gene; V was cut back by 3 bases and J by 2 bases. Germline V gene data show CDR1 as KGHSH and CDR2 as LQKENI. This CDR3 has 15 residues. The CDR3 reads CASSPGLAGTYEQYF. As DNA, the CDR3 is TGTGCCAGCTCACCGGGACTAGCGGGAACCTACGAGCAGTACTTC.

V usage is TRBV28 and J usage is TRBJ2-7; 7 bases are shared with TRBD2. Unmatched junction bases numbered 5, after V lost 3 bases and J lost 3 bases. The germline CDR1 and CDR2 sequences are MDHEN and SYDVKM. This CDR3 has 14 residues. The CDR3 is CASSLGTIHYEQYF. In DNA form, the CDR3 reads TGTGCCAGCAGTTTGGGGACTATTCACTACGAGCAGTACTTC.

The chain joins TRBV25-1 to TRBJ2-2; D might be TRBD2 (5 bases). The CDR3 runs to 15 residues. Germline V gene lookup returns CDR1 MGHDK and CDR2 SYGVNS. V lost 1 base and J lost 7, with 13 bases in between. CDR3 bases: TGTGCCAGCAGTGAATTTTCGGGGTCTGGCGGGGAGCTGTTTTTT. Translated: CASSEFSGSGGELFF. Filled out from reference TRBV25-1 and TRBJ2-2, the complete variable domain reads EADIYQTPRYLVIGTGKKITLECSQTMGHDKMYWYQQDPGMELHLIHYSYGVNSTEKGDLSSESTVSRIRTEHFPLTLESARPSHTSQYLCASSEFSGSGGELFFGEGSRLTVL.

The chain couples TRBV18 to TRBJ1-1; 7 bases are a match to TRBD1. V shed 0 bases and J 0 bases; nucleotides not matched to a gene: 7. Germline CDR1 is KGHSH and CDR2 is LQKENI. This CDR3 comprises 17 residues. CDR3 nucleotide sequence: TGTGCCAGCTCACCACCCACGGCAGGGGGAATGAACACTGAAGCTTTCTTT. Its protein is CASSPPTAGGMNTEAFF.

V and J are TRBV28 and TRBJ1-2; TRBD1 aligns across 7 bases. Germline trimming cut 6 bases from V and 2 bases from J; bases unmatched to any gene: 9. Germline assignment: CDR1 MDHEN and CDR2 SYDVKM. CDR3 size: 15 residues. CDR3 protein: CASSRQGFSNYGYTF. CDR3 DNA: TGTGCCAGCAGCAGACAGGGATTTTCAAACTATGGCTACACCTTC.

This clone appeared a single time. The V and J genes are TRBV5-5 and TRBJ2-1; D gene ambiguous. This CDR3 region has 15 residues. Trimming removed 4 bases at V and 5 bases at J, with 16 bases between. Germline CDR1 is SGHKS and CDR2 is YYEKEE (reference sequence). CDR3 amino acids: CASSPGPTAHNEQFF. CDR3 bases: TGTGCCAGCAGCCCGGGTCCTACCGCTCACAATGAGCAGTTCTTC. The full variable domain, rest sourced from reference TRBV5-5 and TRBJ2-1, is DAGVTQSPTHLIKTRGQQVTLRCSPISGHKSVSWYQQVLGQGPQFIFQYYEKEERGRGNFPDRFSARQFPNYSSELNVNALLLGDSALYLCASSPGPTAHNEQFFGPGTRLTVL.

The rearrangement links TRBV6-1 to TRBJ2-7, with D possibly being TRBD1 (6 bases). The CDR3 runs to 16 residues. Trimming removed 3 bases from V and 4 bases from J, with 19 bases in between. CDR1 MNHNS and CDR2 SASEGT come from the germline V gene. The CDR3 loop is CASSDQSGLQGYEQYF. Here the CDR3 DNA reads TGTGCCAGCAGTGACCAGTCCGGGCTCCAGGGGTACGAGCAGTACTTC.

The J gene is TRBJ1-1, the V gene TRBV15, with TRBD1 as a possible D gene (6 bases). The CDR3 is 15 residues long. CDR1 and CDR2 (germline): LNHNV, YYDKDF (reference sequence). V lost 2 bases, J lost 6 bases, and 16 bases lay in between. DNA of the CDR3: TGTGCCACCAGCAGATCGCGGGGGCTGGGGTCTGAAGCTTTCTTT. This encodes CATSRSRGLGSEAFF.

The CDR3 nucleotides are TGTGCCAGCAGCAGGTTTCGGACTAGCGGATTAAGAATCCGAGAGACCCAGTACTTC. Its protein is CASSRFRTSGLRIRETQYF. The V and J genes are TRBV11-2 and TRBJ2-5; the match to TRBD2 covers 10 bases. Trimming at V came to 5 bases and at J to 4 bases, leaving 19 bases not matched to a gene. The CDR3 length is 19 residues. Per germline, CDR1 SGHAT and CDR2 FQNNGV.

The gene calls are TRBV19 and TRBJ1-1; TRBD1 matches at 9 bases. V lost 5 bases to trimming and J lost 6 bases; unmatched junction nucleotides: 10. Per the germline V gene, CDR1 is LNHDA and CDR2 is SQIVND (reference sequence). The CDR3 covers 15 residues. The chain's CDR3 is CASSPGDRVLSEAFF. The CDR3 nucleotides read TGTGCCAGTAGTCCCGGGGACAGGGTTCTATCTGAAGCTTTCTTT.

This clone was recorded only once. V is TRBV6-5 and J is TRBJ2-7, with D possibly matching TRBD1 (6 bases). The CDR3 contains 14 residues. V was pared by 5 bases and J by 1 base, with 12 bases between. Looked up from germline, CDR1 is MNHEY and CDR2 is SVGAGI. The DNA of the CDR3 is TGTGCCAGCAGTGTCGACAGGAAGTCCTACGAGCAGTACTTC. Its protein product is CASSVDRKSYEQYF.

The genes are TRBV18 and TRBJ2-7; TRBD1 or TRBD2 may be the D gene (6 bases each). V dropped 2 bases and J dropped 5 bases, with 22 bases sitting between them. This CDR3 is 17 amino acids long. CDR1 KGHSH and CDR2 LQKENI come from the germline V gene. In DNA, the CDR3 is TGTGCCAGCTCACCAGCGACAGGAGGGTCCCCTATGAACGAGCAGTACTTC. Amino acid sequence: CASSPATGGSPMNEQYF.